This T cell receptor beta chain was sequenced for a study of blood T cell repertoires in COVID-19. In the study overall: Collection of acute and convalescent COVID-19 samples took place in the United States, Italy and Spain. Sample material is recorded as cDNA or gDNA derived from T cells, B-cell-depleted T cells, or PBMCs.

In the authors' methods: Estimation of nucleated cell counts relied on the amplification of reference gene primers. Assay: immunoSEQ multiplex PCR; the TCRdb copy retains only in-frame clones and omits some. D and trimming come from the DNA, and the V and J calls and clone size come from that table. This sample carries around 300,000 clones, around 86% of them seen once, and the ten largest clones take roughly 0.92%. After removal of 3 bases from V and 3 bases from J, the junction contained 9 bases not matched to a gene. In germline, CDR1 is LNHDA, CDR2 SQIVND (reference sequence). The CDR3 has 17 residues.

The TCR originated in a woman aged 40 to 50 who had recovered from COVID-19. Sequenced: peripheral blood. The V and J genes are TRBV19 and TRBJ2-1; TRBD2 matches 9 bases. The CDR3 here is CASSMEAGGDLYNEQFF. DNA for the CDR3: TGTGCCAGTAGTATGGAGGCGGGAGGGGACCTCTACAATGAGCAGTTCTTC.